This record covers a single T cell receptor beta chain. Amplification used 60 Vbeta primers and 13 Jbeta primers. Here immunoSEQ multiplex PCR was the method, and the copy in TCRdb shows in-frame clones only, minus some. The table has around 84,000 clones, around 85% seen once; the top ten hold 13%. The sample belongs to a study of cytomegalovirus exposure and HLA in healthy donors. Unmatched junction bases numbered 3, after V lost 0 bases and J lost 2 bases. The CDR3 runs 15 residues. Germline V gene data show CDR1 as MRHNA and CDR2 as SNTAGT. The TCR comes from a human donor in good health. Material for sequencing was PBMCs. The chain has TRBV6-4 and TRBJ1-1; the match to TRBD1 covers 7 bases. CDR3 coding DNA: TGTGCCAGCAGTGACTCGGAGGGGGCAAACACTGAAGCTTTCTTT. This sequence encodes CASSDSEGANTEAFF.